Included here is one T cell receptor beta chain sequence, with context. Its target is unknown. The study sampled nominally healthy donors, though unrecorded immune exposures were likely. The sample is drawn from a study of cytomegalovirus exposure and HLA in healthy donors. Study-wide points: A likely sequencing artifact accounted for one observed cluster of highly shared sequence variants.

Primers included in the PCR were 60 Vbeta and 13 Jbeta primers. The method was immunoSEQ multiplex PCR; TCRdb's version includes in-frame clones alone and lacks a portion of them. The data contain roughly 200,000 clones, 65% to 90% of them singletons. CDR3 length equals 14 residues. The V gene end was trimmed by 0 bases and the J gene end by 5 bases; junction bases not matched to a gene: 3. Per the germline V gene, CDR1 is SGHRS and CDR2 is YFSETQ. The TCR sequence derives from a woman in her fifties or sixties in good health and CMV-seronegative. The sample taken for sequencing was PBMCs. The chain combines TRBV5-1 with TRBJ2-7, with 9 positions matching TRBD2. The CDR3 spells CASSLGRTSDEQYF. CDR3 DNA: TGCGCCAGCAGCTTGGGTAGGACTAGCGACGAGCAGTACTTC.